This T cell receptor beta chain is from a study of blood T cell repertoires in COVID-19. CDR3 size: 13 residues. The ends were cut back, 10 bases at V and 6 bases at J, with 15 bases in the middle. CDR1 LNHDA and CDR2 SQIVND come from the germline V gene (reference sequence). The protocol was immunoSEQ multiplex PCR, while the TCRdb copy is restricted to in-frame clones and leaves out a portion. The sample holds roughly 80,000 clones; around 83% are singletons and the top ten take roughly 27%. The genes are TRBV19 and TRBJ1-4; D is unclear. This receptor was identified in a human donor in a cohort sampled during active COVID-19. The material sequenced was peripheral blood. CDR3 coding DNA: TGTGCCACCAAGGTCAGAGGTGATGAAAAACTGTTTTTT. Its protein product is CATKVRGDEKLFF.